One and the same sample provided the 20 T cell receptor beta chains below, sequenced in a study of T cells in Graves' hyperthyroidism and ophthalmopathy. RNA transcripts provided the source from which TCR beta CDR3 regions were amplified. Researchers ran a first-round RT-PCR on the TCR CDR3 using the HTBI primer set. TCRdb re-called the multiplex PCR reads with MiXCR, one entry per CDR3 protein. The table records about 690,000 distinct CDR3 sequences, about 18% of them present only once. Sequencing was performed on blood. These receptors all come from a man aged 45-65 years with Graves' hyperthyroidism.

A note on this clonotype: At one of its ends the junction is not consistent with the germline gene, which may arise from a read error. The rearrangement uses TRBV12-3 or TRBV12-4 and TRBJ2-5; the match to TRBD2 covers 11 bases. CDR3 size: 15 residues. The CDR3 DNA sequence: TGTACCAGCAGCCGAGAGGGACTAGCGGTGAAATCCCAGTACTTC. Encoded protein: CTSSREGLAVKSQYF.

This clonotype has more than one count but fewer than ten. The chain joins TRBV20-1 to TRBJ2-1; 10 bases line up with TRBD1. The J segment lost 2 bases and the V segment lost 1 base, leaving 8 bases of the junction unmatched. The CDR3 spans 17 residues. The germline CDR1 and CDR2 sequences are DFQATT and SNEGSKA (reference sequence). The CDR3 DNA is TGCAGTGCTAGAGTGCTCCGACAGGGGGCTGCCTACAATGAGCAGTTCTTC. Its translation: CSARVLRQGAAYNEQFF.

This clonotype was seen repeatedly, ten times or more. The V call is TRBV12-3 or TRBV12-4, the J call TRBJ2-7; TRBD2 is a possible D gene (6 bases). V was cut by 2 bases and J by 4 bases, with 18 bases left in between. This CDR3 contains 16 residues. This chain's CDR3 is CASSLMASDDSYEQYF. The DNA for the CDR3 is TGTGCCAGCAGTTTAATGGCTAGCGATGACTCTTACGAGCAGTACTTC.

At least ten counts were recorded for this clonotype. This sequence joins TRBV6-1 and TRBJ1-2; TRBD1 matches 7 bases. The germline V gene has CDR1 MNHNS and CDR2 SASEGT. Trimming took 7 bases from V and 0 from J; bases not matched to a gene: 5. This CDR3 has 14 amino acids. CDR3 protein: CASIRQGSNYGYTF. The DNA for the CDR3 is TGTGCCAGCATCCGACAGGGATCTAACTATGGCTACACCTTC.

This clonotype was counted at least ten times. The chain uses TRBV9 and TRBJ2-1; D call uncertain. CDR3 length equals 15 residues. V was clipped by 0 bases and J by 0 bases, with 7 bases between them. Looked up from germline, CDR1 is SGDLS and CDR2 is YYNGEE. CDR3 loop: CASSVEAVSYNEQFF. The CDR3, as DNA: TGTGCCAGCAGCGTAGAGGCAGTCTCCTACAATGAGCAGTTCTTC. Using reference TRBV9 and TRBJ2-1 for the parts outside the CDR3, the full variable domain is DSGVTQTPKHLITATGQRVTLRCSPRSGDLSVYWYQQSLDQGLQFLIQYYNGEERAKGNILERFSAQQFPDLHSELNLSSLELGDSALYFCASSVEAVSYNEQFFGPGTRLTVL.

The CDR3 here is CASSYSRESSYEQYF. The DNA of the CDR3 is TGTGCCAGCAGTTACTCGAGAGAGTCTTCTTACGAGCAGTACTTC. The V gene is TRBV6-2 or TRBV6-3, the J gene TRBJ2-7; no definite D call. This CDR3 is built from 15 residues. Trimming took 0 bases from V and 4 from J, leaving 13 bases between them. CDR1 is MNHEY and CDR2 is SVGEGT in the germline V gene.

This clonotype was recorded a few times. The chain has TRBV9 and TRBJ2-1; 8 positions agree with TRBD1. Germline-derived CDR1 and CDR2 are SGDLS and YYNGEE. The CDR3 sequence is 14 residues long. With 3 bases clipped from V and 8 bases from J, the junction kept 7 bases outside the gene matches. CDR3 DNA sequence: TGTGCCAGCAGCGCGGACAGGGTCCGGGATGAGCAGTTCTTC. It translates to CASSADRVRDEQFF.

This clonotype has at least ten counts. The chain joins TRBV27 to TRBJ2-7; 14 nucleotides match TRBD2. The J segment lost 2 bases and the V segment lost 6 bases, leaving 3 bases of the junction unmatched. CDR3 length: 15 amino acids. Germline V gene sequence: CDR1 MNHEY, CDR2 SMNVEV (reference sequence). CDR3 in amino acids: CASRRGLAGAYEQYF. The DNA of the CDR3 is TGTGCCAGCAGACGGGGACTAGCGGGGGCCTACGAGCAGTACTTC.

This clonotype was counted between two and nine times. This chain joins TRBV19 and TRBJ2-7; D is undetermined. CDR3 length: 14 residues. Trimming took 4 bases from V and 4 from J, leaving 14 bases between them. Germline CDR1 and CDR2: LNHDA and SQIVND (reference sequence). CDR3 region: CASSTNLWSYEQYF. The CDR3 nucleotides read TGTGCCAGTAGTACTAATTTATGGTCTTACGAGCAGTACTTC. Full variable domain (missing parts from reference TRBV19 and TRBJ2-7): DGGITQSPKYLFRKEGQNVTLSCEQNLNHDAMYWYRQDPGQGLRLIYYSQIVNDFQKGDIAEGYSVSREKKESFPLTVTSAQKNPTAFYLCASSTNLWSYEQYFGPGTRLTVT.

The rearrangement links TRBV19 to TRBJ1-1; D unresolved. This CDR3 has 17 residues. V was cut by 0 bases and J by 4 bases, with 18 bases left in between. The V gene's germline CDR1 is LNHDA and CDR2 SQIVND (reference sequence). The CDR3 region is CASSIDLSGRRGTEAFF. CDR3 DNA sequence: TGTGCCAGTAGTATAGATCTATCGGGCCGGCGCGGCACTGAAGCTTTCTTT. Full variable domain (remainder filled in from reference TRBV19 and TRBJ1-1): DGGITQSPKYLFRKEGQNVTLSCEQNLNHDAMYWYRQDPGQGLRLIYYSQIVNDFQKGDIAEGYSVSREKKESFPLTVTSAQKNPTAFYLCASSIDLSGRRGTEAFFGQGTRLTVV.

This clonotype has at least ten counts. The rearrangement links TRBV2 to TRBJ1-1; 7 nucleotides match TRBD1. Germline CDR1 reads SNHLY; CDR2 reads FYNNEI. CDR3 length equals 15 residues. V trimming: 0 bases; J trimming: 3 bases; junction bases outside the gene matches: 4. DNA of the CDR3: TGTGCCAGCAGTGAAGCGCGCAGGGGGGACACTGAAGCTTTCTTT. It specifies CASSEARRGDTEAFF.

This clonotype occurred many times. The rearrangement links TRBV7-2 to TRBJ2-7; D remains unclear. This CDR3 spans 14 amino acids. V was clipped by 2 bases and J by 0 bases, with 8 bases between them. The V gene's germline CDR1 is SGHTA and CDR2 FQGNSA. CDR3 sequence (DNA): TGTGCCAGCAGCTTAAAAGCGAGCTCCTACGAGCAGTACTTC. As protein: CASSLKASSYEQYF.

This clonotype was counted a few times. The chain couples TRBV5-1 to TRBJ1-5; D unresolved. CDR1 and CDR2 from the germline V gene are SGHRS and YFSETQ. The CDR3 loop spans 13 amino acids. V was trimmed by 0 bases and J by 5 bases, leaving 6 bases between them. The DNA for the CDR3 is TGCGCCAGCAGCTTGGATCCAGATCAGCCCCAGCATTTT. Its protein product is CASSLDPDQPQHF.

The chain uses TRBV14 and TRBJ1-1; no clear D. The germline gives CDR1 SGHDN, CDR2 FVKESK. The V gene lost 5 bases and the J gene lost 0 bases, with 10 bases spanning the gap. The length of the CDR3 is 14 residues. CDR3 bases: TGTGCCAGCAGCGAACTACAGATGAACACTGAAGCTTTCTTT. Its translation is CASSELQMNTEAFF.

This clonotype showed up many times. J is TRBJ2-1 and V is TRBV2; TRBD2 is a possible D gene (5 bases). Trimming removed 4 bases at V and 7 bases at J, with 8 bases between. The CDR3 consists of 12 residues. The V gene's germline CDR1 is SNHLY and CDR2 FYNNEI. The CDR3 DNA follows: TGTGCCAGCAGTGCCGGGGTGAATGAGCAGTTCTTC. The encoded protein is CASSAGVNEQFF.

In this sample, this clonotype turned up many times. This rearrangement joins TRBV28 to TRBJ1-1; D possibly corresponds to TRBD1 (5 bases). This CDR3 is built from 16 residues. The V gene's germline CDR1 is MDHEN and CDR2 SYDVKM. Trimming took off 2 bases at V and 6 bases at J, with 19 bases between the two ends. CDR3 nucleotide sequence: TGTGCCAGCAGTTTACTGAAGCGACCCGGGGCGGCTGAAGCTTTCTTT. Residues: CASSLLKRPGAAEAFF. The full variable domain, completed using reference TRBV28 and TRBJ1-1, is DVKVTQSSRYLVKRTGEKVFLECVQDMDHENMFWYRQDPGLGLRLIYFSYDVKMKEKGDIPEGYSVSREKKERFSLILESASTNQTSMYLCASSLLKRPGAAEAFFGQGTRLTVV.

This rearrangement joins TRBV12-3 or TRBV12-4 to TRBJ2-1; 7 bases align to TRBD1. Trimming at V came to 5 bases and at J to 8 bases, leaving 18 bases not matched to a gene. The CDR3 sequence is 17 residues long. Written as DNA, the CDR3 is TGTGCCAGCAGTCCCGCTACCGGACAGGATAGGGCCCATGAGCAGTTCTTC. Translation gives CASSPATGQDRAHEQFF.

This clonotype was observed a few times. V usage is TRBV6-6 and J usage is TRBJ2-1; the match to TRBD1 covers 7 bases. The germline gives CDR1 MNHNY, CDR2 SVGAGI (reference sequence). The CDR3 runs to 16 residues. After removal of 0 bases from V and 6 bases from J, the junction contained 8 bases not matched to a gene. CDR3 amino acids: CASSYSTGIMGNEQFF. As DNA, the CDR3 is TGTGCCAGCAGTTACTCGACAGGGATAATGGGCAATGAGCAGTTCTTC.

This clonotype was recorded at least ten times. The chain has TRBV11-2 and TRBJ1-2, with a weak D call TRBD1 (6 bases). The CDR3 spans 16 residues. The germline V gene encodes CDR1 SGHAT and CDR2 FQNNGV. V dropped 3 bases and J dropped 1 base, with 15 bases sitting between them. The CDR3, as DNA: TGTGCCAGCAGCTTGGAGGGGGGACGGATTAACTATGGCTACACCTTC. It codes for CASSLEGGRINYGYTF.

This clonotype was recorded at least ten times. V usage is TRBV28 and J usage is TRBJ2-7; D uncertain. The V gene lost 5 bases and the J gene lost 0 bases, with 2 bases spanning the gap. CDR3 length equals 11 residues. The germline V gene has CDR1 MDHEN and CDR2 SYDVKM. The CDR3 loop is CASSNSYEQYF. DNA for the CDR3: TGTGCCAGCAGTAACTCCTACGAGCAGTACTTC.